Below, 31 T cell receptor beta chains from the same sample are listed, as sequenced in a study of molecular identifiers for immune sequencing clone quantification. Via MiXCR, TCRdb re-called the PCR reads, giving one row per CDR3 protein. The table has under 600,000 distinct CDR3 sequences, roughly 23% seen once. The sample comprised naive CD8+ T cells from blood, with Jurkat cell RNA spiked in. The sample's subset: FACS-sorted CD8+CD4-CCR7+CD45RA+ naive T cells. Receptors originate from a human donor in good health. Some libraries in this study had Jurkat cell RNA spiked in.

Details on this clonotype: The CDR3 does not end in the conserved phenylalanine or tryptophan, so this is likely a read error. V usage is TRBV6-5 and J usage is TRBJ1-3; D gene uncertain. CDR3 size: 14 residues. The germline CDR1 and CDR2 sequences are MNHEY and SVGAGI. Trimming stripped 6 bases from V and 0 bases from J, with 9 bases between. The CDR3 DNA reads TGTGCCAGCAGACATCAAAGCTCTGGAAACACCATATATTCT. As protein: CASRHQSSGNTIYS.

The chain is built from TRBV6-5 and TRBJ2-7, with D possibly TRBD1 on 5 matching bases. The CDR3 is 13 residues long. The V and J ends lost 5 bases and 7 bases respectively, with 15 bases between them. CDR1 MNHEY and CDR2 SVGAGI come from the germline V gene. The CDR3 protein is CASSPGQAGEQYF. CDR3 DNA sequence: TGTGCCAGCAGTCCCGGACAAGCTGGAGAGCAGTACTTC.

This clonotype was recorded at least ten times. The chain combines TRBV4-1 with TRBJ2-1; D is ambiguous. Germline V lookup: CDR1 MGHRA, CDR2 YSYEKL. V was shortened by 0 bases and J by 10 bases, with 13 bases between the two germline ends. The CDR3 is 14 residues long. Written as DNA, the CDR3 is TGCGCCAGCAGCCAAGATCAGATGGGTTACGAGCAGTTCTTC. As protein: CASSQDQMGYEQFF.

This clonotype was counted many times. The V call is TRBV30, the J call TRBJ1-5; D not resolved. This CDR3 region has 13 residues. The V gene lost 1 base and the J gene lost 5 bases, with 9 bases spanning the gap. The V gene's germline CDR1 is GTSNPN and CDR2 SVGIG (reference sequence). CDR3 sequence reads: CAWSETAHQPQHF. For the CDR3, the DNA is TGTGCCTGGAGTGAAACAGCACATCAGCCCCAGCATTTT.

On this clonotype itself: Relative to the germline gene, one junction end is altered; a read error may explain this. The V and J genes are TRBV19 and TRBJ2-5; a weak D match, TRBD2 (7 bases). The CDR3 spans 16 residues. Germline V CDR1 and CDR2: LNHDA, SQIVND (reference sequence). The CDR3 DNA follows: TGTGCCAGTAGTCCCCACTTCGGGGGGCCCCAAGAGACCCAGTGCTTC. It translates to CASSPHFGGPQETQCF.

This clonotype appeared many times. The CDR3 DNA follows: TGTGCCAGCAGCTTACCCGCAGCTAGCGGGATTAGCACAGATACGCAGTATTTT. Amino acid sequence: CASSLPAASGISTDTQYF. The chain recombines TRBV7-9 with TRBJ2-3; TRBD2 agrees at 9 bases. CDR3 length equals 18 residues. Germline V gene sequence: CDR1 SEHNR, CDR2 FQNEAQ (reference sequence). J was trimmed by 0 bases and V by 2 bases; bases with no gene match: 9.

The chain has TRBV4-3 and TRBJ2-7; D is unresolved. V was clipped by 0 bases and J by 4 bases, with 13 bases between them. The CDR3 sequence is 15 residues long. Germline V gene lookup returns CDR1 LGHNA and CDR2 YSLEER. CDR3 coding DNA: TGCGCCAGCAGCCAAGATGTCCCAGGAACTTACGAGCAGTACTTC. Protein: CASSQDVPGTYEQYF.

About this clonotype itself: A much larger clone differs by one base, so this may be a read error. The chain couples TRBV28 to TRBJ1-5; weak D call: TRBD1 (5 bases). CDR3 length: 15 residues. Trimming removed 2 bases from V and 6 bases from J, with 14 bases in between. The germline V gene has CDR1 MDHEN and CDR2 SYDVKM. The CDR3: CASSLGAGVVQPQHF. The DNA of the CDR3 is TGTGCCAGCAGTTTAGGGGCGGGGGTGGTTCAGCCCCAGCATTTT.

The chain has TRBV6-1 and TRBJ2-1, with D hard to call. CDR1 is MNHNS and CDR2 is SASEGT in the germline V gene. The CDR3 is 15 residues long. V was cut by 2 bases and J by 2 bases, with 10 bases left in between. Here the CDR3 DNA reads TGTGCCAGCAGTGAAAAGGGCGTTACCTACAATGAGCAGTTCTTC. Protein product: CASSEKGVTYNEQFF.

This clonotype was recorded many times. The chain uses TRBV20-1 and TRBJ2-7, with 9 bases that match TRBD2. This CDR3 is built from 16 residues. Per the germline V gene, CDR1 is DFQATT and CDR2 is SNEGSKA (reference sequence). V dropped 5 bases and J dropped 3; count of bases not matched to a gene: 14. The CDR3, as DNA: TGCAGTGCTCGAGCCCCCTTTAGCGGGGGTCACTACGAGCAGTACTTC. This codes for CSARAPFSGGHYEQYF.

A word on this clonotype: Just one base apart from a much larger clone, this may be a read error. Because it lacks the conserved phenylalanine or tryptophan at the end, this CDR3 is likely a read error. J is TRBJ2-2 and V is TRBV29-1, with D hard to call. V lost 4 bases to trimming and J lost 1 base, with 4 bases between them. The CDR3 covers 12 residues. The germline V gene has CDR1 SQVTM and CDR2 ANQGSEA. This chain's CDR3 is CSVVENTGELFY. The CDR3 DNA sequence: TGCAGCGTTGTAGAGAACACCGGGGAGCTGTTTTAT.

This clonotype has a handful of counts. One end of the junction does not line up with germline, which may come from a read error. The chain couples TRBV12-3 or TRBV12-4 to TRBJ2-3, with D perhaps being TRBD1 or TRBD2 (5 bases each). This CDR3 has 17 residues. The CDR3 sequence: CASSLGTVSSSTDAQYF. DNA of the CDR3: TGTGCCAGCAGTTTGGGGACCGTTTCCTCTAGCACAGATGCGCAGTATTTT.

CDR3 in DNA: TGTGCCAGCTCACCTTTTAGATTTGGACAGGAAGAGACCCAGTACTTC. This encodes CASSPFRFGQEETQYF. The chain carries TRBV18 and TRBJ2-5; TRBD1 aligns across 7 bases. Germline lookup yields CDR1 KGHSH and CDR2 LQKENI. The CDR3 contains 16 residues. Trimming took 3 bases from V and 3 from J; bases not matched to a gene: 10. The full variable domain, rest sourced from reference TRBV18 and TRBJ2-5, is NAGVMQNPRHLVRRRGQEARLRCSPMKGHSHVYWYRQLPEEGLKFMVYLQKENIIDESGMPKERFSAEFPKEGPSILRIQQVVRGDSAAYFCASSPFRFGQEETQYFGPGTRLLVL.

Remarks on this clonotype: Relative to the germline gene, one junction end is altered; a read error may explain this. The V and J genes are TRBV6-5 and TRBJ1-1; no clear D. The CDR3 is 13 residues long. The germline gives CDR1 MNHEY, CDR2 SVGAGI. The CDR3: CANSQPLNTEAFF. The CDR3 coding sequence is TGTGCCAACAGTCAGCCCTTGAACACTGAAGCTTTCTTT.

Of note for this clonotype: One base away lies a much larger clone, so this may be a sequencing read error. Here the CDR3 omits its conserved ending phenylalanine or tryptophan, so a read error is the likely source. V usage is TRBV5-6 and J usage is TRBJ2-7; D may be TRBD1 or TRBD2 (5 bases each). There are 14 residues in the CDR3. V was pared by 0 bases and J by 3 bases, with 10 bases between. The V gene's germline CDR1 is SGHDT and CDR2 YYEEEE. CDR3 in amino acids: CASSLGQTIYEQYS. CDR3 in DNA: TGTGCCAGCAGCTTGGGACAGACTATCTACGAGCAGTACTCC.

This clonotype was recorded many times. The CDR3 loop is CAILSGSQETQYF. The CDR3 DNA sequence: TGTGCCATTCTTAGCGGATCTCAAGAGACCCAGTACTTC. The J gene is TRBJ2-5, the V gene TRBV2, with D tentatively TRBD2 (6 bases). Germline CDR1 is SNHLY and CDR2 is FYNNEI. V was pared by 10 bases and J by 2 bases, with 14 bases between. This CDR3 is 13 amino acids long.

In its sample, this clonotype was seen many times. The chain employs TRBV27 and TRBJ2-7; TRBD1 matches 9 bases. V gave up 9 bases and J gave up 4 bases; unmatched junction bases: 7. Per germline, CDR1 MNHEY and CDR2 SMNVEV (reference sequence). The CDR3 extends over 13 amino acids. The CDR3 DNA reads as TGTGCCAGTAGTGCCGGGACAGGGTACGAGCAGTACTTC. It codes for CASSAGTGYEQYF.

The V gene is TRBV28, the J gene TRBJ1-4; 7 bases map to TRBD1. The length of the CDR3 is 19 residues. V was clipped by 1 base and J by 4 bases; unmatched bases: 15. Looked up from germline, CDR1 is MDHEN and CDR2 is SYDVKM. The DNA for the CDR3 is TGTGCCAGCAGTTTATACGACAGGGTCTTCGGGAGAATTAATGAAAAACTGTTTTTT. Its translation: CASSLYDRVFGRINEKLFF.

In this sample, this clonotype turned up many times. The chain joins TRBV7-9 to TRBJ1-1; 12 bases are shared with TRBD1. The junction had 7 bases not matched to a gene; V was cut back by 5 bases and J by 3 bases. The CDR3 loop spans 16 amino acids. In germline, CDR1 is SEHNR, CDR2 FQNEAQ (reference sequence). The CDR3 here is CASSAGQGAKDTEAFF. In DNA form, the CDR3 reads TGTGCCAGCAGCGCGGGACAGGGGGCAAAGGACACTGAAGCTTTCTTT.

A note on this clonotype: This could be a read error, since a much larger clone is one nucleotide away. This chain joins TRBV7-2 and TRBJ2-1; no firm D call. V was pared by 5 bases and J by 5 bases, with 13 bases between. Germline V lookup: CDR1 SGHTA, CDR2 FQGNSA. This CDR3 is built from 14 residues. The DNA for the CDR3 is TGTGCCAGCAGCCCCTACGTGCTTAACAATGAGCAGTTCTTC. Its translation is CASSPYVLNNEQFF.

The chain joins TRBV4-3 to TRBJ2-7, with D possibly TRBD1 on 6 matching bases. CDR1 and CDR2 (germline): LGHNA, YSLEER. The CDR3 contains 15 residues. The germline V and J ends were trimmed by 0 bases and 3 bases, with 12 bases remaining between them. The CDR3 sequence is CASSQEYSQGYEQYF. In nucleotides, the CDR3 is TGCGCCAGCAGCCAAGAATATTCACAGGGCTACGAGCAGTACTTC.

This clonotype was recorded at least ten times. The genes are TRBV29-1 and TRBJ1-1; the D is unclear. This CDR3 is built from 17 residues. Germline CDR1 reads SQVTM; CDR2 reads ANQGSEA. V was pared by 4 bases and J by 1 base, with 22 bases between. This CDR3 reads CSVVYPGRDSPNTEAFF. The CDR3 DNA follows: TGCAGCGTTGTCTACCCGGGGAGGGATTCCCCGAACACTGAAGCTTTCTTT.

This clonotype was counted at least ten times. The chain uses TRBV12-3 or TRBV12-4 and TRBJ1-4; perhaps TRBD1 as D (5 bases). Trimming took 7 bases from V and 8 from J, leaving 14 bases between them. CDR3 size: 13 residues. Here the CDR3 DNA reads TGTGCCAGCAAGGGACGGGGCGAGGAAAAACTGTTTTTT. It yields the protein CASKGRGEEKLFF.

This chain joins TRBV7-2 and TRBJ2-5; 10 positions match TRBD2. Germline CDR1 is SGHTA and CDR2 is FQGNSA. This CDR3 comprises 19 residues. V gave up 6 bases and J gave up 0 bases; unmatched junction bases: 16. In DNA, the CDR3 is TGTGCCAGCAGATATTTGGAGGTACCCGGGACTAGCGACCAAGAGACCCAGTACTTC. Amino acids: CASRYLEVPGTSDQETQYF.

There are many counts of this clonotype. The chain couples TRBV7-6 to TRBJ2-1; D is uncertain. The CDR3 sequence is 15 residues long. Trimming removed 1 base from V and 7 bases from J, with 14 bases in between. Germline loops: CDR1 SGHVS, CDR2 FNYEAQ. CDR3 residues: CASSLVLLGLNEQFF. Written as DNA, the CDR3 is TGTGCCAGCAGCTTAGTACTCCTCGGCCTGAATGAGCAGTTCTTC.

On this clonotype: This may arise from a read error, as a much more abundant clone is one base away. V and J are TRBV7-9 and TRBJ2-2, with 8 nucleotides matching TRBD1. J gave up 4 bases and V 5 bases, and 9 bases lay outside the gene matches. The CDR3 runs to 16 residues. Germline V lookup: CDR1 SEHNR, CDR2 FQNEAQ (reference sequence). The CDR3 here is CASSAPDRACTGELFF. CDR3 coding DNA: TGTGCCAGCAGCGCCCCGGACAGGGCGTGCACCGGGGAGCTGTTTTTT.

On this clonotype itself: As the CDR3 is not closed by the conserved phenylalanine or tryptophan, this likely results from a read error. No DNA is shown, since the ends of the CDR3 on it are uncertain; the CDR3 is the one TCRdb lists. The genes are TRBV21-1 and TRBJ1-5; the table's D call, TRBD1, was not checked against the DNA. TRBV21-1 is flagged as a pseudogene. The CDR3 spans 18 residues, counting both ends. The CDR3 spells CASSKVVLGGGVNQPQHS.

This clonotype was counted once. Given a much more abundant clone one base away, this may be a read error. The V gene is TRBV4-3, the J gene TRBJ2-7, with 8 bases identical to TRBD2. CDR3 length equals 16 residues. Trimming at V came to 3 bases and at J to 0 bases, leaving 7 bases not matched to a gene. CDR1 is LGHNA and CDR2 is YSLEER in the germline V gene. CDR3 region: CASSQDTSGTSYEQYF. CDR3 in DNA: TGCGCCAGCAGCCAGGACACTAGCGGTACCTCCTACGAGCAGTACTTC.

This clonotype was detected ten times or more. J is TRBJ2-7 and V is TRBV5-4, with D tentatively TRBD1 (5 bases). V was trimmed by 3 bases and J by 5 bases, leaving 21 bases between them. Germline loops: CDR1 SGHNT, CDR2 YYREEE (reference sequence). The length of the CDR3 is 16 residues. The CDR3 region has the DNA TGTGCCAGCAGCTCCCAGGGAATTCCCACTACGGACGAGCAGTACTTC. This gives the protein CASSSQGIPTTDEQYF.

J is TRBJ2-7 and V is TRBV23-1, with TRBD1 matching over 9 bases. TRBV23-1 belongs to the ORF category, with a function that is uncertain. V lost 6 bases to trimming and J lost 3 bases; unmatched junction nucleotides: 9. The length of the CDR3 is 15 residues. CDR3 DNA: TGCGCCAGCAGACATCCGGGACAGGGAAACTACGAGCAGTACTTC. It is translated as CASRHPGQGNYEQYF.

This clonotype was seen at least ten times. This chain joins TRBV7-9 and TRBJ2-5; the D gene is possibly TRBD2 (6 bases). V lost 2 bases and J 10 bases, leaving 20 bases between the germline ends. The CDR3 runs to 15 residues. CDR1 is SEHNR, CDR2 FQNEAQ, per germline (reference sequence). The CDR3 nucleotides read TGTGCCAGCAGCTTAACGGGGATCAAGGGCGGGGTCCAGTACTTC. Translated, it gives CASSLTGIKGGVQYF.